These 19 T cell receptor beta chains came from one sample sequenced in a study of cytomegalovirus exposure and HLA in healthy donors listed by TCRdb under 2017. Libraries came from the immunoSEQ multiplex PCR assay. The multiplex PCR relied on a mix of 60 forward primers for TCR Vbeta segments and 13 reverse primers for TCR Jbeta segments. Held by TCRdb, this immuneACCESS table contains in-frame sequences only and omits some clones. Under half of the omission traces to an unresolved V gene where checked; the cause of the rest is unknown. Counted in this sample were 85,000 to 100,000 clones; approximately 78% of them appeared once. The ten largest clones capture 0.7% to 0.85% of the sample. The sequenced material came from PBMCs. The receptors originated from a woman aged 55 to 70 in good health and CMV-seronegative.

This clone was observed a handful of times. V is TRBV6-5 and J is TRBJ1-1, with TRBD1 matching 7 bases. This CDR3 comprises 12 residues. Per germline, CDR1 MNHEY and CDR2 SVGAGI. Losses at the gene ends were 6 bases for V and 8 bases for J; bases not matched to a gene: 6. The CDR3 nucleotides are TGTGCCAGCAGCTTTGACAGGGTCGAAGCTTTCTTT. The encoded protein is CASSFDRVEAFF.

The gene calls are TRBV18 and TRBJ2-7; 9 nucleotides line up with TRBD1. Germline V lookup: CDR1 KGHSH, CDR2 LQKENI. CDR3 size: 13 residues. The J segment lost 6 bases and the V segment lost 6 bases, leaving 6 bases of the junction unmatched. This CDR3 is CASSRDRVPEQYF. The CDR3 nucleotides are TGTGCCAGCTCCCGGGACAGGGTACCCGAGCAGTACTTC. Full variable domain (rest looked up from reference TRBV18 and TRBJ2-7): NAGVMQNPRHLVRRRGQEARLRCSPMKGHSHVYWYRQLPEEGLKFMVYLQKENIIDESGMPKERFSAEFPKEGPSILRIQQVVRGDSAAYFCASSRDRVPEQYFGPGTRLTVT.

The chain combines TRBV5-6 with TRBJ1-2; maybe TRBD1 (6 bases). Germline V CDR1 and CDR2: SGHDT, YYEEEE. CDR3 size: 14 residues. The V end was cut by 4 bases, the J end by 2 bases, with 12 bases between. The CDR3 sequence: CASSGGASNYGYTF. The DNA for the CDR3 is TGTGCCAGCAGCGGGGGGGCGTCGAACTATGGCTACACCTTC.

The CDR3: CASSQDTSGIFYGYTF. CDR3 nucleotide sequence: TGCGCCAGCAGCCAAGATACTTCAGGGATCTTCTATGGCTACACCTTC. The chain combines TRBV4-3 with TRBJ1-2; possibly TRBD1 for D (5 bases). The ends were cut back, 0 bases at V and 4 bases at J, with 15 bases in the middle. The germline CDR1 and CDR2 sequences are LGHNA and YSLEER. CDR3 length: 16 residues.

V usage is TRBV5-1 and J usage is TRBJ2-2, with TRBD1 as a possible D gene (6 bases). The CDR3 runs 16 residues. Germline V CDR1 and CDR2: SGHRS, YFSETQ. V was shortened by 0 bases and J by 0 bases, with 9 bases between the two germline ends. The CDR3 DNA is TGCGCCAGCAGCTTGGAAGGGGGAGCGAACACCGGGGAGCTGTTTTTT. Residues: CASSLEGGANTGELFF.

The chain has TRBV29-1 and TRBJ2-3; D may be TRBD1 (7 bases). The CDR3 is 17 amino acids. Germline V CDR1 and CDR2: SQVTM, ANQGSEA. The germline V and J ends were trimmed by 6 bases and 2 bases, with 24 bases remaining between them. Here the CDR3 reads CSVPGGTTEINTDTQYF. CDR3 nucleotides: TGCAGCGTCCCAGGGGGGACAACAGAGATCAACACAGATACGCAGTATTTT.

This clone was counted a few times. This rearrangement joins TRBV2 to TRBJ2-7; D is perhaps TRBD1 (6 bases). V was clipped by 7 bases and J by 3 bases, with 16 bases between them. The CDR3 length is 14 residues. CDR1 and CDR2 from the germline V gene are SNHLY and FYNNEI. For the CDR3, the DNA is TGTGCCAGCACCGGCCCAGGGGCACACTACGAGCAGTACTTC. This codes for CASTGPGAHYEQYF.

V usage is TRBV19 and J usage is TRBJ1-1; D not resolved. The CDR3 totals 15 residues. In germline, CDR1 is LNHDA, CDR2 SQIVND (reference sequence). The V end lost 7 bases, the J end lost 4 bases, and 19 bases lay between the germline ends. The DNA for the CDR3 is TGTGCCAGTACCCCCTCCGCGGCGGGGTTCACTGAAGCTTTCTTT. Translation: CASTPSAAGFTEAFF.

The rearrangement uses TRBV2 and TRBJ1-2; weak D call: TRBD1 (5 bases). V was cut by 3 bases and J by 8 bases, with 13 bases left in between. CDR3 length: 13 residues. Per the germline V gene, CDR1 is SNHLY and CDR2 is FYNNEI. CDR3 DNA sequence: TGTGCCAGCAGTGATTGGGGGGAAGGGGGCTACACCTTC. Translating gives CASSDWGEGGYTF.

This sequence joins TRBV29-1 and TRBJ1-1, with TRBD1 matching over 8 bases. This CDR3 comprises 13 residues. Germline CDR1 reads SQVTM; CDR2 reads ANQGSEA. The V segment lost 3 bases and the J segment 5 bases; nucleotides outside the gene matches: 5. The DNA for the CDR3 is TGCAGCGTTGATCAGGGGGCGGGGACTGAAGCTTTCTTT. This sequence encodes CSVDQGAGTEAFF.

The CDR3 reads CASIARGETQYF. The DNA of the CDR3 is TGTGCCAGCATCGCCAGGGGAGAGACCCAGTACTTC. The genes are TRBV2 and TRBJ2-5; maybe TRBD1 (6 bases). Trimming took off 7 bases at V and 4 bases at J, with 10 bases between the two ends. CDR3 size: 12 residues. CDR1 and CDR2 (germline): SNHLY, FYNNEI.

The V gene is TRBV7-9, the J gene TRBJ2-2; TRBD2 agrees at 10 bases. Germline CDR1 and CDR2: SEHNR and FQNEAQ (reference sequence). The CDR3 totals 15 residues. J was trimmed by 3 bases and V by 6 bases; bases with no gene match: 4. The CDR3 loop reads CASRPTSGDTGELFF. Here the CDR3 DNA reads TGTGCCAGCAGACCAACTAGCGGGGACACCGGGGAGCTGTTTTTT.

The chain joins TRBV7-9 to TRBJ2-1; 7 bases fit TRBD2. The CDR3 extends over 19 amino acids. The trim removed 1 base at V and 4 bases at J, leaving 16 bases unmatched. Looked up from germline, CDR1 is SEHNR and CDR2 is FQNEAQ (reference sequence). CDR3 nucleotides: TGTGCCAGCAGCTTAGAGGCTAGCGGCCCCCCCGAGGTGTACAATGAGCAGTTCTTC. This codes for CASSLEASGPPEVYNEQFF. The full variable domain, with the rest looked up from reference TRBV7-9 and TRBJ2-1, is DTGVSQNPRHKITKRGQNVTFRCDPISEHNRLYWYRQTLGQGPEFLTYFQNEAQLEKSRLLSDRFSAERPKGSFSTLEIQRTEQGDSAMYLCASSLEASGPPEVYNEQFFGPGTRLTVL.

This rearrangement joins TRBV5-1 to TRBJ2-1; 8 nucleotides line up with TRBD2. CDR1 and CDR2 (germline): SGHRS, YFSETQ. The CDR3 runs to 18 residues. V shed 1 base, J shed 0 bases, and the junction held 9 bases outside the gene matches. The CDR3 sequence: CASSLWLAGGSSYNEQFF. The CDR3 bases are TGCGCCAGCAGCTTGTGGCTAGCGGGTGGAAGCTCCTACAATGAGCAGTTCTTC.

The CDR3 DNA sequence: TGTGCCAGCTCAACCGGGACAGGGGTACAGCCCCAGCATTTT. Its protein product is CASSTGTGVQPQHF. J is TRBJ1-5 and V is TRBV27; the match to TRBD1 covers 10 bases. V lost 8 bases, J lost 7 bases, and 8 bases stayed unmatched. CDR1 MNHEY and CDR2 SMNVEV come from the germline V gene (reference sequence). The CDR3 has 14 amino acids.

A remark on this clone: At one boundary the junction diverges from the germline segment, which might be a read error. The same CDR3 also results from other DNA sequences found in this sample. V and J are TRBV4-3 and TRBJ1-4; 8 bases map to TRBD1. Germline assignment: CDR1 LGHNA and CDR2 YSLEER. There are 15 residues in the CDR3. The CDR3 loop reads CASSLGQGNNEKLFF. The CDR3 DNA reads TGCGCCAGCAGCCTTGGACAGGGTAATAATGAGAAACTGTTTTTT.

CDR3: CASSTNFDSYGYTF. The CDR3 nucleotides are TGTGCCAGCTCAACTAACTTTGACAGCTATGGCTACACCTTC. The chain has TRBV18 and TRBJ1-2; maybe TRBD1 (5 bases). Trimming removed 5 bases at V and 4 bases at J, with 14 bases between. The CDR3 length is 14 residues. Germline CDR1 KGHSH, CDR2 LQKENI.

The chain employs TRBV5-1 and TRBJ2-1, with D perhaps TRBD1 (5 bases). Trimming removed 0 bases at V and 8 bases at J, with 15 bases between. The CDR3 length is 15 residues. Looked up from germline, CDR1 is SGHRS and CDR2 is YFSETQ. CDR3 sequence (DNA): TGCGCCAGCAGCTTGGAAGCCAGGGCGTTTCATGAGCAGTTCTTC. This encodes CASSLEARAFHEQFF.

V and J are TRBV28 and TRBJ1-4; TRBD1 might be the D (5 bases). Germline values: CDR1 MDHEN, CDR2 SYDVKM. The CDR3 spans 12 residues. With 6 bases removed from V and 10 bases from J, the gap between germline ends came to 12 bases. This chain's CDR3 is CASRYQGGKLFF. In nucleotides, the CDR3 is TGTGCCAGCAGGTACCAGGGAGGAAAACTGTTTTTT.